Included here is one T cell receptor beta chain sequence, with context. Random-hexamer reverse transcription was applied to about 0.45 to 1 ug RNA. The CDR3 of TCR beta was amplified by immunoSEQ multiplex PCR across 54 Vbeta and 13 Jbeta. TCRdb recomputed calls from the immunoSEQ multiplex PCR reads with MiXCR, one row per CDR3 protein. The sample contains around 160,000 distinct CDR3 sequences, approximately 93% of which appear only once. Germline V CDR1 and CDR2: DFQATT, SNEGSKA (reference sequence). V gave up 6 bases and J gave up 0 bases, with 12 bases separating them. CDR3 size: 13 residues. The authors sequenced TCR beta from blood CD8+ and CD4+ T cells. The data belong to a study of CD8 T cells in Susac syndrome.

The sequencing input was CD4+ T cells from PBMCs. The sequence was obtained from a human donor with multiple sclerosis. The genes are TRBV20-1 and TRBJ2-7; D remains unclear. In nucleotides, the CDR3 is TGCAGTGCAAAGGTCCCGGCCTCCTACGAGCAGTACTTC. Protein product: CSAKVPASYEQYF.